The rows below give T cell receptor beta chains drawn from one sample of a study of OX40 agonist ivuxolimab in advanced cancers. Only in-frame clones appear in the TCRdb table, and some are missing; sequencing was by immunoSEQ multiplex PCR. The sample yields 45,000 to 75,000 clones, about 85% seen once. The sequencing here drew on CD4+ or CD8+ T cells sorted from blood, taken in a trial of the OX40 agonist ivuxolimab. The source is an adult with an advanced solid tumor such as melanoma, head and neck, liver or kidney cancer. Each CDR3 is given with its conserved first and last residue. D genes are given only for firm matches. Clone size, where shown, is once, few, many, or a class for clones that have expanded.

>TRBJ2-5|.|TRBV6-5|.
CASRDSNEETQYF
TGTGCCAGCAGGGATAGTAACGAGGAGACCCAGTACTTC
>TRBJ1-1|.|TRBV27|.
CASSFPGGTEAFF
TGTGCCAGCAGTTTCCCGGGAGGAACTGAAGCTTTCTTT
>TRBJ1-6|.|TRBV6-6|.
CASRNPSRNSPLHF
TGTGCCAGCAGGAATCCGTCGCGAAATTCACCCCTCCACTTT
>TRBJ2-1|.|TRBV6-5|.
CASSYFQAAEQFF
TGTGCCAGCAGTTACTTCCAGGCCGCCGAGCAGTTCTTC
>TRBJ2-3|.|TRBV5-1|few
CASSLSPGLEADTQYF
TGCGCCAGCAGCTTGTCACCGGGACTGGAGGCAGATACGCAGTATTTT
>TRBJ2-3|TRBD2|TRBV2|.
CASSESGGTDTQYF
TGTGCCAGCAGTGAATCGGGGGGAACAGATACGCAGTATTTT
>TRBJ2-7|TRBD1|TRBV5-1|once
CASRTTPSEGAHEQYF
TGCGCCAGCAGAACAACCCCCTCTGAGGGGGCCCACGAGCAGTACTTC
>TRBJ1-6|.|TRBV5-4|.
CASSLIGQYNSPLHF
TGTGCCAGCAGCTTGATAGGACAGTATAATTCACCCCTCCACTTT
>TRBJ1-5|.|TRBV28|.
CASSYEQGGSQPQHF
TGTGCCAGCAGTTATGAACAGGGCGGGAGTCAGCCCCAGCATTTT
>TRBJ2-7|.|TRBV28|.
CASQGGYEQYF
TGTGCCAGCCAGGGGGGGTATGAGCAGTACTTC
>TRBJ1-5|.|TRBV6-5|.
CASSIGPHSNQPQHF
TGTGCCAGCAGTATTGGACCCCATAGCAATCAGCCCCAGCATTTT
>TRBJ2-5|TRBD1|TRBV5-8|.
CASSPGTGWSGTQYF
TGTGCCAGCAGCCCGGGGACAGGGTGGAGCGGGACCCAGTACTTC
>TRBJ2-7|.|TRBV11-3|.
CASSLRPIPYEQYF
TGTGCCAGCAGCTTAAGGCCGATCCCCTACGAGCAGTACTTC
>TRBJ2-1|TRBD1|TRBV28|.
CASSFHDRGNEQFF
TGTGCCAGCAGTTTTCATGACAGGGGCAATGAGCAGTTCTTC
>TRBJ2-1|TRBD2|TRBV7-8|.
CASSRPPGGRGEQFF
TGTGCCAGCAGCCGCCCGCCGGGGGGGCGAGGGGAGCAGTTCTTC